The count of the clone carrying this T cell receptor beta chain is one. Its specificity is not known. The data derive from a study of shared clonotypes between healthy human individuals. The split of CD4+ cells yielded CD45RA+ naive and CD45RA-negative memory subsets. Germline loops: CDR1 SGHRS, CDR2 YFSETQ. This CDR3 is built from 15 residues. With 0 bases removed from V and 6 bases from J, the gap between germline ends came to 15 bases. Original handling: ImmunoSEQ supplied junction-only sequences lacking quality scores, so filtering was different. The assay was immunoSEQ multiplex PCR, and TCRdb's table has in-frame clones only and misses some. V, J and clone size are those of that table, while D and trimming were read from the DNA. Seen here are some 2,500,000 clones, 93% observed once, and the top ten hold roughly 0.36%. Study-wide findings and caveats: Approximately 5% was the fraction of naive CD4 clonotypes found shared across a handful of donors. Rarefaction indicated that sorted-subset sequencing remained incomplete although depth was large.

This TCR was recovered from a man between 18 and 35 years old in good health. Some clones in this sample may be carry-over from other donors' samples. J is TRBJ2-5 and V is TRBV5-1; tentative D call: TRBD1 (6 bases). Sequencing was performed on naive CD4+ T cells from PBMCs. Subset noted: CD45RA+ positively selected. Here the CDR3 DNA reads TGCGCCAGCAGCTTGGAGGGCAGGGGTCCGAAGACCCAGTACTTC. This sequence encodes CASSLEGRGPKTQYF.